The rows below give T cell receptor beta chains drawn from one sample of a study of T cell responses to AZD1222 COVID-19 vaccine. Data came from immunoSEQ multiplex PCR; TCRdb stores just in-frame clones and leaves some out. Among 75,000 to 80,000 clones listed, 85% to 90% were seen once. The sequenced sample was peripheral blood, obtained 28 days after the second AZD1222 dose. The source is an adult who received the AZD1222 COVID-19 vaccine. Both conserved end residues are part of each CDR3. D genes are given only for firm matches. Clone size is shown for a subset of rows, as once, few, many or a class of expanded clone.

clone_size	v_call	cdr3_length	d_call	j_call	cdr3_nt	cdr3_aa
.	TRBV5-5	14	.	TRBJ2-7	TGTGCCAGCAATATTGCCCCGGGGGACTACGAGCAGTACTTC	CASNIAPGDYEQYF
.	TRBV5-4	12	.	TRBJ1-2	TGTGCCAGCAGCTTGGGAAGGGATGGCTACACCTTC	CASSLGRDGYTF
.	TRBV28	15	.	TRBJ1-5	TGTGCCAGCAGCCCCCTCGGACAGCTCAATCAGCCCCAGCATTTT	CASSPLGQLNQPQHF
.	TRBV6-5	16	TRBD2	TRBJ2-5	TGTGCCAGCAGTTCGGGACTAGCGGGGCCGCGGGAGACCCAGTACTTC	CASSSGLAGPRETQYF
once	TRBV7-2	16	.	TRBJ2-3	TGTGCCAGCAGCTTAGTAGGTGGACAGATCACAGATACGCAGTATTTT	CASSLVGGQITDTQYF
.	TRBV7-2	15	.	TRBJ1-5	TGTGCCAGCAGCTTCGGGCAGGCAGGGGATCAGCCCCAGCATTTT	CASSFGQAGDQPQHF
.	TRBV6-4	15	.	TRBJ1-3	TGTGCCAGCAGTGCCCTCCCAGGAGCTGGAAACACCATATATTTT	CASSALPGAGNTIYF
.	TRBV28	14	.	TRBJ1-5	TGTGCCAGCAGCCAGCGGGGGGCAAATCAGCCCCAGCATTTT	CASSQRGANQPQHF
once	TRBV6-5	16	.	TRBJ1-1	TGTGCCAGCAGTTACTCGGCACAGTTCATGAACACTGAAGCTTTCTTT	CASSYSAQFMNTEAFF
once	TRBV29-1	12	.	TRBJ2-7	TGCAGCGTGGGGGCTTCCCACTACGAGCAGTACTTC	CSVGASHYEQYF
.	TRBV28	16	.	TRBJ1-4	TGTGCCAGCAGTTTAGGGGGCGGAGCCAATAATGAAAAACTGTTTTTT	CASSLGGGANNEKLFF
few	TRBV7-9	13	.	TRBJ1-1	TGTGCCAGCAGCCGTCGACAGGACACTGAAGCTTTCTTT	CASSRRQDTEAFF
.	TRBV12-3/TRBV12-4	13	.	TRBJ1-5	TGTGCCAGCAGTTTTAGGGCTAATCAGCCCCAGCATTTT	CASSFRANQPQHF
once	TRBV6-6	14	.	TRBJ1-4	TGTGCCAGCAGTCACCAGCATAATAATGAAAAACTGTTTTTT	CASSHQHNNEKLFF
.	TRBV5-1	13	.	TRBJ1-5	TGCGCCAGCAGCTCGGACAGCTATCAGCCCCAGCATTTT	CASSSDSYQPQHF
.	TRBV28	14	.	TRBJ1-3	TGTGCCAGCAGGACGGGGGGCTCTGGAAACACCATATATTTT	CASRTGGSGNTIYF
.	TRBV5-4	13	.	TRBJ2-3	TGTGCCAGCAGCTTGCCGACCACAGATACGCAGTATTTT	CASSLPTTDTQYF
.	TRBV3-1/TRBV3-2	16	TRBD1	TRBJ1-1	TGTGCCAGCAGCTTGGACAGGGGGCTACGGAACACTGAAGCTTTCTTT	CASSLDRGLRNTEAFF
.	TRBV27	16	.	TRBJ1-1	TGTGCCAGCAGTCCTCGTGGCGCGGGTTTACACGCTGAAGCTTTCTTT	CASSPRGAGLHAEAFF
.	TRBV30	14	.	TRBJ1-2	TGTGCCTGGAGCACAGGGAGCCAACTTTATGGCTACACCTTC	CAWSTGSQLYGYTF
.	TRBV18	13	TRBD1	TRBJ1-1	TGTGCCAGCTCACTGAGGGGGCTTACTGAAGCTTTCTTT	CASSLRGLTEAFF
.	TRBV6-6	17	TRBD1	TRBJ2-7	TGTGCCAGCAGTCTACTCGGCCGCGAGACAGGGGTCTACGAGCAGTACTTC	CASSLLGRETGVYEQYF
few	TRBV7-9	15	.	TRBJ2-7	TGTGCCAGCAGCTTAGGGACAGTAGGAACATACGAGCAGTACTTC	CASSLGTVGTYEQYF
once	TRBV15	19	.	TRBJ1-1	TGTGCCACCAGCAGAGATACGATAGGGCGTCCAAACAAGAACACTGAAGCTTTCTTT	CATSRDTIGRPNKNTEAFF
.	TRBV5-1	16	TRBD1	TRBJ1-5	TGCGCCAGCAGCGTCGGGACAGGGGGTGGAAATCAGCCCCAGCATTTT	CASSVGTGGGNQPQHF
once	TRBV5-1	14	.	TRBJ1-2	TGCGCCAGCAGCTCGGGACCTCTTACCCCTGGCTACACCTTC	CASSSGPLTPGYTF
.	TRBV12-3/TRBV12-4	13	.	TRBJ1-2	TGTGCCAGCAGTTTTGAGGGGAGAGCGGGCTACACCTTC	CASSFEGRAGYTF
.	TRBV10-3	11	.	TRBJ2-1	TGTGCCATCAGTGATAGGAGAGAGCAGTTCTTC	CAISDRREQFF
.	TRBV29-1	13	.	TRBJ1-1	TGCAGCGTGCCCCAGGGAAAAGGGACTGAAGCTTTCTTT	CSVPQGKGTEAFF
.	TRBV4-1	16	TRBD1	TRBJ1-6	TGCGCCAGCAGCCGGGAGCCAGGGGGCGAAGTTTCACCCCTCCACTTT	CASSREPGGEVSPLHF
.	TRBV28	12	.	TRBJ2-7	TGTGCCAGCAGTTTAAACGCCTACGAGCAGTACTTC	CASSLNAYEQYF
.	TRBV2	15	TRBD1	TRBJ1-5	TGTGCCAGCAGGCTAGACAGGGCTGTCAATCAGCCCCAGCATTTT	CASRLDRAVNQPQHF
once	TRBV5-1	13	.	TRBJ2-1	TGCGCCAGCAGCATTTTAACGGGCGATGAGCAGTTCTTC	CASSILTGDEQFF